What follows is one T cell receptor (beta chain) and its context. Its antigen is undetermined. The data were obtained in a study of CXCR3-negative and CXCR3-positive naive CD8 T cells. Overall study context: Libraries each contributed about 1.5 +/- 0.3 million TRB reads, for around 130 million in total. Whole-study findings and limits: Cryopreserved PBMCs had partly decreased CXCR3 expression; fresh PBMCs were used in most assays.

This CDR3 has 12 amino acids. The germline gives CDR1 SEHNR, CDR2 FQNEAQ (reference sequence). Via 5' RACE with UMI labels, TRB cDNA libraries were prepared. TCRdb re-called the 5' RACE reads; one entry per CDR3 protein, DNA not given. Here the sample table reports around 48,000 distinct CDR3 sequences. Sequenced sample: memory CD8+ T cells from blood. The TCR was taken from a human donor in good health. Some clones in this sample may be carry-over from other donors' samples. The genes are TRBV7-9 and TRBJ2-1; TCRdb's D call, TRBD2, is unchecked because there is no DNA. The CDR3 sequence: CASSGGVYEQFF.